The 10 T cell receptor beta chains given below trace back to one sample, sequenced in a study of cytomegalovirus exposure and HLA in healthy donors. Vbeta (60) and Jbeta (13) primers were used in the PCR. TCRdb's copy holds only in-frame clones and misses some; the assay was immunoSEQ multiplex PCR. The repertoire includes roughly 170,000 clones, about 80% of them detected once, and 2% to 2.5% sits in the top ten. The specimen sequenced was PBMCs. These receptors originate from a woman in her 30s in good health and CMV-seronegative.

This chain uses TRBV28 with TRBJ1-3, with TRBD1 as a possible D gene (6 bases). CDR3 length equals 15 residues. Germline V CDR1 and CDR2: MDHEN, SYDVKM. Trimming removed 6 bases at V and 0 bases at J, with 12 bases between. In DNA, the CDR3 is TGTGCCAGCAGGGGGGCGGTCATCTCTGGAAACACCATATATTTT. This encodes CASRGAVISGNTIYF.

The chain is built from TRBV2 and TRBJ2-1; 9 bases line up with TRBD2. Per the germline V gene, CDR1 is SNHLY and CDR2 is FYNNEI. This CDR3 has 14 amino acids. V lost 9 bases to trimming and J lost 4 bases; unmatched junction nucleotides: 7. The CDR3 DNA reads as TGTGCCAGGCCAAGCACTAGCGGGTACAATGAGCAGTTCTTC. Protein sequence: CARPSTSGYNEQFF.

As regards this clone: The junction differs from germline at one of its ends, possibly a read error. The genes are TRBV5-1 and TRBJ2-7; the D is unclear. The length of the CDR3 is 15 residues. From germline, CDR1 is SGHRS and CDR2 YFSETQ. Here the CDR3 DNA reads TGCGCCAGCAGCTTAGAGCAGGCCTACCCTTACGAGCAGTGCTTC. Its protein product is CASSLEQAYPYEQCF.

The CDR3 sequence is CASSQDFQGLIQTQYF. The CDR3 DNA is TGCGCCAGCAGCCAAGATTTCCAGGGTTTAATTCAGACCCAGTACTTC. This chain uses TRBV4-3 with TRBJ2-5; possible D gene TRBD1, 5 bases. The CDR3 totals 16 residues. Trimming removed 0 bases at V and 6 bases at J, with 17 bases between. Germline loops: CDR1 LGHNA, CDR2 YSLEER.

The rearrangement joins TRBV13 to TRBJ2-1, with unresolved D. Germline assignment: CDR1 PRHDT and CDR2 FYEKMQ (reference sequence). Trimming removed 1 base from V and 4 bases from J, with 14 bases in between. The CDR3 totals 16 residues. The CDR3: CASSLVFYRVYNEQFF. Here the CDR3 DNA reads TGTGCCAGCAGCTTAGTATTTTATAGAGTATACAATGAGCAGTTCTTC.

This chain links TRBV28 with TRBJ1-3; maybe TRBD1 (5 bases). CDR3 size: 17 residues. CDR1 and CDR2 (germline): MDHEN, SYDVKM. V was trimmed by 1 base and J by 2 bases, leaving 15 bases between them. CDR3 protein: CASSLFVQGAAGNTIYF. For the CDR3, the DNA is TGTGCCAGCAGTTTATTTGTCCAAGGGGCGGCTGGAAACACCATATATTTT.

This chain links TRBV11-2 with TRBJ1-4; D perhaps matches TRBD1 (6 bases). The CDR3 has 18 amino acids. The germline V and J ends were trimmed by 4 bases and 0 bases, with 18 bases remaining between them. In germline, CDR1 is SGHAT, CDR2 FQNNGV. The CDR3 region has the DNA TGTGCCAGCAGCTCGGGCGGACAGAGCTCAACAACTAATGAAAAACTGTTTTTT. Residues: CASSSGGQSSTTNEKLFF.

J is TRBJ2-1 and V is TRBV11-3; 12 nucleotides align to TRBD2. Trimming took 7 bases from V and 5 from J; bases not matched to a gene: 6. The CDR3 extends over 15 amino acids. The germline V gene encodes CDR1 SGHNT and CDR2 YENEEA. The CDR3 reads CASTYSSGRDNEQFF. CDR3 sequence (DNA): TGTGCCAGCACCTACTCTAGCGGGAGGGACAATGAGCAGTTCTTC.

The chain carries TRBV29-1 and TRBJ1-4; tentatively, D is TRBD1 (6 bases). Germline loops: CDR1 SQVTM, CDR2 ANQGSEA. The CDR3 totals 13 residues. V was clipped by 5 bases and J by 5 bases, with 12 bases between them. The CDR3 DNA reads TGCAGCGTTAAAGGGGGAGGGAATGAAAAACTGTTTTTT. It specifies CSVKGGGNEKLFF.

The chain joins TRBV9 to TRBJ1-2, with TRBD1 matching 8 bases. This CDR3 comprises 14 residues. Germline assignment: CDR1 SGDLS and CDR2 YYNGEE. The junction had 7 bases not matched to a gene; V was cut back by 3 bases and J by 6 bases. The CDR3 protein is CASSATGTGDGYTF. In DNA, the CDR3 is TGTGCCAGCAGCGCCACCGGGACAGGCGATGGCTACACCTTC.